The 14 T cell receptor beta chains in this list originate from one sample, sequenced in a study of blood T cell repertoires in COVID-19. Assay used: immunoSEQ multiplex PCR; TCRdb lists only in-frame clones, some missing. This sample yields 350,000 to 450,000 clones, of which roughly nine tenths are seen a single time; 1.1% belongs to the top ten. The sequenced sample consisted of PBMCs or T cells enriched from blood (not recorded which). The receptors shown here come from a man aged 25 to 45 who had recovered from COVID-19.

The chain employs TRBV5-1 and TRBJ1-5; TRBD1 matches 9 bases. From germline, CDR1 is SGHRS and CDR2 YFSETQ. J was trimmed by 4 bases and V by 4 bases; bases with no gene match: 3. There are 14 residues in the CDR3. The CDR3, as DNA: TGCGCCAGCAGCACTGGGACAGGGAATCAGCCCCAGCATTTT. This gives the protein CASSTGTGNQPQHF.

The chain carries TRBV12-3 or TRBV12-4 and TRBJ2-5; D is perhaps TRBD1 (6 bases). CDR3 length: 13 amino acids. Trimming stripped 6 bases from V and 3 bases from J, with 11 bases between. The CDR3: CASSPRTEETQYF. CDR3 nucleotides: TGTGCCAGCAGCCCCCGGACAGAAGAGACCCAGTACTTC.

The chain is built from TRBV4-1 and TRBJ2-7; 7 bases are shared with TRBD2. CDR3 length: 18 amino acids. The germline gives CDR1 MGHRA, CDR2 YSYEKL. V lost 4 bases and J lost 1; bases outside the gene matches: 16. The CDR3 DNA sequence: TGCGCCAGCAGCCTCCGCGGACCGCCGGGGGAGGGGTCCTACGAGCAGTACTTC. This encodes CASSLRGPPGEGSYEQYF.

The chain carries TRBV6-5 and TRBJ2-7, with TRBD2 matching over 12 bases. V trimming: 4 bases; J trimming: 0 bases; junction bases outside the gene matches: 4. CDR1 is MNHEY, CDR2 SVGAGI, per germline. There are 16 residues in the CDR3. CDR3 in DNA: TGTGCCAGCAGTTTCAGGACTAGCGGGATCTCCTACGAGCAGTACTTC. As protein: CASSFRTSGISYEQYF.

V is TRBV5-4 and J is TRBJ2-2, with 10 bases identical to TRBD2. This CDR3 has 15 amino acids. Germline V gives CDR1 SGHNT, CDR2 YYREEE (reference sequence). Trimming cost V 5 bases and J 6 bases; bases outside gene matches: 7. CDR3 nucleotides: TGTGCCAGCAGAACTAGCGGGATTTCTGCCGGGGAGCTGTTTTTT. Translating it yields CASRTSGISAGELFF.

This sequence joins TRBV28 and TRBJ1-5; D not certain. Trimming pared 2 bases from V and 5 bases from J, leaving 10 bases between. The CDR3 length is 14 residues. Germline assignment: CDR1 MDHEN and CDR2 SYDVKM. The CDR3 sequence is CASSLIQLHQPQHF. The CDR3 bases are TGTGCCAGCAGTTTAATACAGCTTCATCAGCCCCAGCATTTT.

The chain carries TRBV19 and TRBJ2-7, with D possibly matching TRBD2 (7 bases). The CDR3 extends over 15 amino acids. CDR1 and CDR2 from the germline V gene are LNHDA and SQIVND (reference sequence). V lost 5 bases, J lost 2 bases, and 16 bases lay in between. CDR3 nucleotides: TGTGCCAGTAGTTTGGCGGCGGGGGACACCTACGAGCAGTACTTC. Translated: CASSLAAGDTYEQYF.

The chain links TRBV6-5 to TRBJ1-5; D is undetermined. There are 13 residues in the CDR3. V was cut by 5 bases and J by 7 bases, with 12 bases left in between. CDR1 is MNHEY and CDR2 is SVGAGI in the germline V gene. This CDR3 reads CASSQLDGQPQHF. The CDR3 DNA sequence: TGTGCCAGCAGTCAACTAGACGGACAGCCCCAGCATTTT.

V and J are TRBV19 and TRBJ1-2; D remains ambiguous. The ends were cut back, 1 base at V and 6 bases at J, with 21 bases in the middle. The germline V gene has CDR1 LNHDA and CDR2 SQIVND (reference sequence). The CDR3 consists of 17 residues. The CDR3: CASSIVGGSTHSNGYTF. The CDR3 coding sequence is TGTGCCAGTAGTATAGTTGGTGGTTCAACTCACTCCAATGGCTACACCTTC.

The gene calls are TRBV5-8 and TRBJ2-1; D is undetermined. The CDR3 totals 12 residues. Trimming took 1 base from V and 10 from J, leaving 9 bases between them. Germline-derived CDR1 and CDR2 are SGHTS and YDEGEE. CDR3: CASSLRGTEQFF. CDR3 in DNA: TGTGCCAGCAGCTTGAGAGGCACGGAGCAGTTCTTC.

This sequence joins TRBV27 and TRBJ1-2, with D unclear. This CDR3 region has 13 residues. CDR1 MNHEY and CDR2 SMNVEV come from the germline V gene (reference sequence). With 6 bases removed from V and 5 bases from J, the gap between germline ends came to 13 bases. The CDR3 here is CASRLLGEYGYTF. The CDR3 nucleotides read TGTGCCAGCAGGTTGCTAGGAGAGTATGGCTACACCTTC.

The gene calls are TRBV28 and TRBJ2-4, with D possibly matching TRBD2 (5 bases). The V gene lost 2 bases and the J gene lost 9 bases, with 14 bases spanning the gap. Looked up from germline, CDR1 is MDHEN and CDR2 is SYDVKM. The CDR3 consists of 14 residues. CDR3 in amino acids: CASSLLPRRGIQYF. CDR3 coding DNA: TGTGCCAGCAGTTTACTCCCCCGCCGGGGCATTCAGTACTTC.

The CDR3 nucleotides are TGCGCCAGCAGGGAACTAGCTTCCCCCCCCCTGGGTGAGCAGTTCTTC. Encoded protein: CASRELASPPLGEQFF. The chain couples TRBV10-2 to TRBJ2-1, with D maybe TRBD2 (6 bases). From germline, CDR1 is WSHSY and CDR2 SAAADI. This CDR3 is 16 amino acids long. The ends were cut back, 6 bases at V and 9 bases at J, with 24 bases in the middle.

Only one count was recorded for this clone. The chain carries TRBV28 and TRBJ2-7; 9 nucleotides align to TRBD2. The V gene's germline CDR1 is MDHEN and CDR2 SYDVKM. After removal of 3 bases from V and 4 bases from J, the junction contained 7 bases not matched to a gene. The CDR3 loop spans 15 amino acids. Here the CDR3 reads CASSLRSGRRYEQYF. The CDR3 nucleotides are TGTGCCAGCAGTTTGCGTAGCGGGAGAAGGTACGAGCAGTACTTC.